The 14 T cell receptor beta chains listed next were all sequenced from one sample in a study of cytomegalovirus exposure and HLA in healthy donors. In the PCR, 60 Vbeta and 13 Jbeta primers were used. Here immunoSEQ multiplex PCR was the method, and the copy in TCRdb shows in-frame clones only, minus some. The data show around 200,000 clones, more than 65% seen once. The specimen sequenced was PBMCs. These TCRs come from a woman in her 30s in good health and CMV-seropositive.

This chain connects TRBV7-9 to TRBJ2-7, with 12 bases matching TRBD2. The germline gives CDR1 SEHNR, CDR2 FQNEAQ (reference sequence). The CDR3 is 16 amino acids. Trimming took 5 bases from V and 1 from J; bases not matched to a gene: 6. The CDR3 reads CASSTTSGSSSYEQYF. The DNA for the CDR3 is TGTGCCAGCAGCACGACTAGCGGGAGCTCGTCCTACGAGCAGTACTTC.

V is TRBV29-1 and J is TRBJ1-2; tentatively, D is TRBD1 (6 bases). This CDR3 is built from 13 residues. Per the germline V gene, CDR1 is SQVTM and CDR2 is ANQGSEA. Trimming removed 4 bases from V and 2 bases from J, with 11 bases in between. DNA of the CDR3: TGCAGCGTTGGGTGGGGGCAGAACTATGGCTACACCTTC. It codes for CSVGWGQNYGYTF.

The chain joins TRBV14 to TRBJ2-7; D is unclear. This CDR3 has 13 residues. CDR1 is SGHDN and CDR2 is FVKESK in the germline V gene. Trimming removed 2 bases at V and 2 bases at J, with 7 bases between. This CDR3 reads CASSQIQTYEQYF. CDR3 DNA: TGTGCCAGCAGCCAAATTCAAACCTACGAGCAGTACTTC.

This clone was detected only once. The V call is TRBV5-5, the J call TRBJ2-7; 8 bases are shared with TRBD1. The CDR3 is 15 residues long. Germline-derived CDR1 and CDR2 are SGHKS and YYEKEE (reference sequence). Trimming removed 0 bases from V and 2 bases from J; junction bases left unmatched: 4. The CDR3 coding sequence is TGTGCCAGCAGCTTGGGACAGGGGTATACCTACGAGCAGTACTTC. Protein product: CASSLGQGYTYEQYF.

As regards this clone: Distinct nucleotide sequences in the sample also encode this CDR3. The genes are TRBV5-1 and TRBJ2-2; D possibly corresponds to TRBD1 (6 bases). V was clipped by 0 bases and J by 2 bases, with 8 bases between them. The CDR3 sequence is 15 residues long. From germline, CDR1 is SGHRS and CDR2 YFSETQ. CDR3 DNA sequence: TGCGCCAGCAGCTTGGGGACAGCCAACACCGGGGAGCTGTTTTTT. This sequence encodes CASSLGTANTGELFF.

This clone was picked up a small number of times. The chain employs TRBV6-5 and TRBJ2-1, with 11 nucleotides matching TRBD2. The J segment lost 9 bases and the V segment lost 8 bases, leaving 6 bases of the junction unmatched. The CDR3 runs 13 residues. CDR1 and CDR2 (germline): MNHEY, SVGAGI. In nucleotides, the CDR3 is TGTGCCAGCCGCACTAGCGGGAGTCTTGAGCAGTTCTTC. This gives the protein CASRTSGSLEQFF.

V is TRBV28 and J is TRBJ2-3; a weak D match, TRBD1 (6 bases). Germline CDR1 is MDHEN and CDR2 is SYDVKM. This CDR3 contains 14 residues. V lost 8 bases, J lost 6 bases, and 18 bases lay in between. CDR3 nucleotides: TGTGCCAGCCCTACCCCCTCAGGGGCGGATACGCAGTATTTT. This gives the protein CASPTPSGADTQYF.

This chain joins TRBV5-1 and TRBJ1-1; D is uncertain. The CDR3 extends over 13 amino acids. Germline lookup yields CDR1 SGHRS and CDR2 YFSETQ. V shed 0 bases and J shed 3 bases, with 6 bases lying between them. CDR3 loop: CASSLGRDTEAFF. In DNA form, the CDR3 reads TGCGCCAGCAGCTTGGGGAGGGACACTGAAGCTTTCTTT.

The chain uses TRBV19 and TRBJ2-3; D possibly corresponds to TRBD2 (5 bases). Trimming cost V 2 bases and J 2 bases, with 14 bases left between them. This CDR3 spans 16 amino acids. CDR1 is LNHDA and CDR2 is SQIVND in the germline V gene (reference sequence). CDR3 sequence: CASSIREYQNTDTQYF. Written as DNA, the CDR3 is TGTGCCAGTAGTATAAGGGAGTACCAGAACACAGATACGCAGTATTTT. The full variable domain, rest sourced from reference TRBV19 and TRBJ2-3, is DGGITQSPKYLFRKEGQNVTLSCEQNLNHDAMYWYRQDPGQGLRLIYYSQIVNDFQKGDIAEGYSVSREKKESFPLTVTSAQKNPTAFYLCASSIREYQNTDTQYFGPGTRLTVL.

The rearrangement uses TRBV2 and TRBJ2-7; perhaps TRBD2 as D (6 bases). This CDR3 has 14 residues. The V gene lost 6 bases and the J gene lost 5 bases, with 17 bases spanning the gap. The germline CDR1 and CDR2 sequences are SNHLY and FYNNEI. The CDR3 region is CASRHNRESHEQYF. In DNA, the CDR3 is TGTGCCAGCAGGCATAATCGGGAGTCCCACGAGCAGTACTTC.

This clone has just one count. This chain connects TRBV2 to TRBJ2-7; 9 bases fit TRBD2. The germline CDR1 and CDR2 sequences are SNHLY and FYNNEI. Trimming removed 6 bases from V and 6 bases from J; junction bases left unmatched: 9. CDR3 length equals 14 residues. The CDR3 loop is CASRDSGRGGEQYF. The DNA of the CDR3 is TGTGCCAGCAGGGATAGCGGGAGAGGAGGCGAGCAGTACTTC.

This chain connects TRBV10-1 to TRBJ1-5, with D possibly being TRBD1 (5 bases). Germline-derived CDR1 and CDR2 are WNHNN and SYGVQD (reference sequence). CDR3 size: 15 residues. Trimming removed 6 bases at V and 0 bases at J, with 12 bases between. CDR3 region: CASRRGHLSNQPQHF. The CDR3 nucleotides are TGCGCCAGCAGACGCGGACACCTTAGCAATCAGCCCCAGCATTTT.

This clone has only a few counts. This chain joins TRBV25-1 and TRBJ1-1; tentatively, D is TRBD1 (5 bases). Between the trimmed V and J ends, which lost 3 bases and 4 bases, there was a span of 12 bases. The CDR3 extends over 14 amino acids. The germline gives CDR1 MGHDK, CDR2 SYGVNS. The CDR3 DNA reads as TGTGCCAGCAGTGACTATATGGGGGGCACTGAAGCTTTCTTT. It is translated as CASSDYMGGTEAFF.

The CDR3 reads CASSTYPKDTQYF. CDR3 coding DNA: TGTGCCAGCAGCACCTACCCTAAAGATACGCAGTATTTT. The genes are TRBV7-2 and TRBJ2-3; D is unclear. CDR1 is SGHTA, CDR2 FQGNSA, per germline. V lost 5 bases to trimming and J lost 5 bases, with 11 bases between them. This CDR3 has 13 residues.